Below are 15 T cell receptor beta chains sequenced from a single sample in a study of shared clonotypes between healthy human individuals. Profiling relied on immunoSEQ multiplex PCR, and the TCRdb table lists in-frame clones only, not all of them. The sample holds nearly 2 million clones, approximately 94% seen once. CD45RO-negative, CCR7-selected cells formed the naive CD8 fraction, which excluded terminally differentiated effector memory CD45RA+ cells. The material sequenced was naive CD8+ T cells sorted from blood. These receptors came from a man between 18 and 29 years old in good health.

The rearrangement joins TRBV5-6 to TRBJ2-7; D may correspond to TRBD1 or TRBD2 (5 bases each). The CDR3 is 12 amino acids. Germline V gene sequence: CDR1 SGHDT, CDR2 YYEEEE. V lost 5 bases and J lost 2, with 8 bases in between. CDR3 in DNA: TGTGCCAGCAGAGGGACGGCCTACGAGCAGTACTTC. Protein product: CASRGTAYEQYF.

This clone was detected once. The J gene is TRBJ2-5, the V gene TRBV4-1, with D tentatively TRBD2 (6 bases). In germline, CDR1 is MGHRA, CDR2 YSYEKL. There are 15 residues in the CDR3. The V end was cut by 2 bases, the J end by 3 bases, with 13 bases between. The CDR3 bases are TGCGCCAGCAGCCAAAGGGCTAGCGTTGAAGAGACCCAGTACTTC. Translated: CASSQRASVEETQYF.

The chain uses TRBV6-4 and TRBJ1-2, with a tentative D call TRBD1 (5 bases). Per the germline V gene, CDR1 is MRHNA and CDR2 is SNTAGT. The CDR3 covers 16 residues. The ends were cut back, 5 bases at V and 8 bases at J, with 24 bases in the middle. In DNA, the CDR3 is TGTGCCAGCAGTATACCCGGACACATCGGAAAGGGGGGCTACACCTTC. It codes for CASSIPGHIGKGGYTF.

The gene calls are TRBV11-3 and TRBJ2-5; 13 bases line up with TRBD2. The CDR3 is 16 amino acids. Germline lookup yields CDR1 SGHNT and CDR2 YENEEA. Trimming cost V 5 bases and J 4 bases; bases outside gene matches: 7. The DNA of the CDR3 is TGTGCCAGCAGCCCCGGACTAGCGGGAGAACGAGAGACCCAGTACTTC. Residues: CASSPGLAGERETQYF.

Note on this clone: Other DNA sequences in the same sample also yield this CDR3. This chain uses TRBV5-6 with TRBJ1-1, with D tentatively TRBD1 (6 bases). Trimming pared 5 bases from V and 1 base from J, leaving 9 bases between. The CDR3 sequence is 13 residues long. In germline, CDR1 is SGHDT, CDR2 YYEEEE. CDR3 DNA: TGTGCCAGCAGTTGGACAGAGAACACTGAAGCTTTCTTT. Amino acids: CASSWTENTEAFF. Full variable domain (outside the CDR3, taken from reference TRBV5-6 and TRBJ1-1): DAGVTQSPTHLIKTRGQQVTLRCSPKSGHDTVSWYQQALGQGPQFIFQYYEEEERQRGNFPDRFSGHQFPNYSSELNVNALLLGDSALYLCASSWTENTEAFFGQGTRLTVV.

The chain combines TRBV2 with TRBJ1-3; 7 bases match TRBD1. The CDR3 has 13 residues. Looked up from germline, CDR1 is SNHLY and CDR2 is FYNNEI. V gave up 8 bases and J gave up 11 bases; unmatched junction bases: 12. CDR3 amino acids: CASGTTKQGPIYF. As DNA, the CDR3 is TGTGCCAGCGGTACAACTAAACAGGGGCCCATATATTTT.

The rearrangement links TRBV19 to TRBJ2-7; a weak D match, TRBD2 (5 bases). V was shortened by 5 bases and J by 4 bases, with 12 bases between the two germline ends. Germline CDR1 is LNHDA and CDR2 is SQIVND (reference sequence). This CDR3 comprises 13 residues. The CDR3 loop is CASSEGSSYEQYF. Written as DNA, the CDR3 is TGTGCCAGTAGTGAGGGTTCGTCGTACGAGCAGTACTTC.

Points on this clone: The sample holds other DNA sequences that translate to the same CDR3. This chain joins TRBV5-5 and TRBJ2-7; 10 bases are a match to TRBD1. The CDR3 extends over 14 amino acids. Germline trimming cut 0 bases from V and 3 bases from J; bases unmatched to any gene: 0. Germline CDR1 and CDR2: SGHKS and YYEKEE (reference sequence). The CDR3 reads CASSLGTGGYEQYF. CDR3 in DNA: TGTGCCAGCAGCTTGGGGACAGGGGGCTACGAGCAGTACTTC. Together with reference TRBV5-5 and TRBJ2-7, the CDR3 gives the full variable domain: DAGVTQSPTHLIKTRGQQVTLRCSPISGHKSVSWYQQVLGQGPQFIFQYYEKEERGRGNFPDRFSARQFPNYSSELNVNALLLGDSALYLCASSLGTGGYEQYFGPGTRLTVT.

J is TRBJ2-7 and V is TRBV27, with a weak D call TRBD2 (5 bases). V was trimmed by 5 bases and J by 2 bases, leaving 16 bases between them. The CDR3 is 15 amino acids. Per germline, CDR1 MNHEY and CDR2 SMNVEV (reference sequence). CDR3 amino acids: CASSPLGGVAYEQYF. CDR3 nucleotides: TGTGCCAGCAGTCCCCTAGGAGGAGTTGCCTACGAGCAGTACTTC.

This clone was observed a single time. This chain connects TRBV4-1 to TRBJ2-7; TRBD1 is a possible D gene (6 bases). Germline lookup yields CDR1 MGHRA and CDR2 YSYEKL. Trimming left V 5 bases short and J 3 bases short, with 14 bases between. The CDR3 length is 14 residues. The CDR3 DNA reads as TGCGCCAGCAGCAGCCAGGGGATTTACTACGAGCAGTACTTC. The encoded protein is CASSSQGIYYEQYF.

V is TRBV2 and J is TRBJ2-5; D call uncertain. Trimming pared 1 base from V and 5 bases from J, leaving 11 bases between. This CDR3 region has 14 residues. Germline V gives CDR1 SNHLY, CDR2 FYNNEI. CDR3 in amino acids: CASSEEGSRETQYF. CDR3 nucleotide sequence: TGTGCCAGCAGTGAAGAGGGTAGCCGGGAGACCCAGTACTTC. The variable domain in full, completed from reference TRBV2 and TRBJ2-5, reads EPEVTQTPSHQVTQMGQEVILRCVPISNHLYFYWYRQILGQKVEFLVSFYNNEISEKSEIFDDQFSVERPDGSNFTLKIRSTKLEDSAMYFCASSEEGSRETQYFGPGTRLLVL.

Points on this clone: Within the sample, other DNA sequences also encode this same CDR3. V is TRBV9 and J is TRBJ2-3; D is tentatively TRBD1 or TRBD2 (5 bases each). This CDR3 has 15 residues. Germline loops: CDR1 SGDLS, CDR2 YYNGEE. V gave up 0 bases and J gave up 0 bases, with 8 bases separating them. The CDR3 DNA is TGTGCCAGCAGCGTAGATTGGGGGAGCACAGATACGCAGTATTTT. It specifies CASSVDWGSTDTQYF.

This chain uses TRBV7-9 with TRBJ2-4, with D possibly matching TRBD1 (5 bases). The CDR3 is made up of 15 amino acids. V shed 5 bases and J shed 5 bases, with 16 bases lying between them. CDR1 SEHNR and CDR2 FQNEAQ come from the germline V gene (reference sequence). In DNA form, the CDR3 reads TGTGCCAGCAGCGCGGACAAAGGGGTCCAAAACATTCAGTACTTC. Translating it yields CASSADKGVQNIQYF.

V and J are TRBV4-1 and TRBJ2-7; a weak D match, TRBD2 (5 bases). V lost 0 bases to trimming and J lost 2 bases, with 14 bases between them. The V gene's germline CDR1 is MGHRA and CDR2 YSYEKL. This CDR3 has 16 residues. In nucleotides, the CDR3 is TGCGCCAGCAGCCAAGATAGTTCGGCGGAGGCCTACGAGCAGTACTTC. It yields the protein CASSQDSSAEAYEQYF.

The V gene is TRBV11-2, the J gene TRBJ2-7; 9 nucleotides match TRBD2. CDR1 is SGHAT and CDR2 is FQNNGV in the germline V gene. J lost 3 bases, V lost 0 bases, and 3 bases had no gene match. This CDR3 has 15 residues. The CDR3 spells CASSLDASGVYEQYF. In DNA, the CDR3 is TGTGCCAGCAGCTTAGATGCTAGCGGGGTCTACGAGCAGTACTTC. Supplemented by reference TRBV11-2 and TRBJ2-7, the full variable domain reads EAGVAQSPRYKIIEKRQSVAFWCNPISGHATLYWYQQILGQGPKLLIQFQNNGVVDDSQLPKDRFSAERLKGVDSTLKIQPAKLEDSAVYLCASSLDASGVYEQYFGPGTRLTVT.